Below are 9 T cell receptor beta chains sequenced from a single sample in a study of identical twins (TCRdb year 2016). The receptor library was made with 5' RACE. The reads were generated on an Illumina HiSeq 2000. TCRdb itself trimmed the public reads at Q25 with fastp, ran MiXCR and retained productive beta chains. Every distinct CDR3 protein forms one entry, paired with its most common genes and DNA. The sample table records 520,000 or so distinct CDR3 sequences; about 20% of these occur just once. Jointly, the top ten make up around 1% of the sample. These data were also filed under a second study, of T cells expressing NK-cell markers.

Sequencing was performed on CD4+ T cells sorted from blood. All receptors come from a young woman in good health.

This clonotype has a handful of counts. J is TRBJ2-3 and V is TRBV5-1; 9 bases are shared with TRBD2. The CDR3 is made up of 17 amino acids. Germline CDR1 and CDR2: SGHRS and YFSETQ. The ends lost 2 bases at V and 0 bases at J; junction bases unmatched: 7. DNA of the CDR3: TGCGCCAGCAGCTTCCCGATGACTAGCGGAAGCACAGATACGCAGTATTTT. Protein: CASSFPMTSGSTDTQYF. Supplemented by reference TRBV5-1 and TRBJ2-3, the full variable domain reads KAGVTQTPRYLIKTRGQQVTLSCSPISGHRSVSWYQQTPGQGLQFLFEYFSETQRNKGNFPGRFSGRQFSNSRSEMNVSTLELGDSALYLCASSFPMTSGSTDTQYFGPGTRLTVL.

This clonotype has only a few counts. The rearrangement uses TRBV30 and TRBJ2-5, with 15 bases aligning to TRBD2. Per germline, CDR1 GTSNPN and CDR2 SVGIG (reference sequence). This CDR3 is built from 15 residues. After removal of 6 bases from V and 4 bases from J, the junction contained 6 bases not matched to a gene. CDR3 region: CACGTSGRLGETQYF. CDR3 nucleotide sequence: TGTGCCTGTGGGACTAGCGGGAGGTTGGGAGAGACCCAGTACTTC.

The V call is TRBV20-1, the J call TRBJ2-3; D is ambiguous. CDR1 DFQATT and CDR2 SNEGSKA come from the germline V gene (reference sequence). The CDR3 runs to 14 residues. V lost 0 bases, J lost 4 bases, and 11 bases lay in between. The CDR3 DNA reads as TGCAGTGCTAGAGATTTCCTTGAGGCAGATACGCAGTATTTT. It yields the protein CSARDFLEADTQYF.

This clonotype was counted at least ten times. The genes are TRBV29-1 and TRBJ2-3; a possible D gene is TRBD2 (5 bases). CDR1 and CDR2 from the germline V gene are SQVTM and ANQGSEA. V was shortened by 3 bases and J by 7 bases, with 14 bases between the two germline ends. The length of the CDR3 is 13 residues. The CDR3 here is CSVDRGGRNTQYF. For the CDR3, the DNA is TGCAGCGTTGATCGTGGAGGCCGGAATACGCAGTATTTT.

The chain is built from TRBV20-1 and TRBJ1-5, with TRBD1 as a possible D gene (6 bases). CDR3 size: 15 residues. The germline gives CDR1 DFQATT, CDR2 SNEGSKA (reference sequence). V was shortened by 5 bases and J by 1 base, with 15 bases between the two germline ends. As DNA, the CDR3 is TGCAGTGCTGAGGAACAGGGACGGAGCAATCAGCCCCAGCATTTT. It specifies CSAEEQGRSNQPQHF.

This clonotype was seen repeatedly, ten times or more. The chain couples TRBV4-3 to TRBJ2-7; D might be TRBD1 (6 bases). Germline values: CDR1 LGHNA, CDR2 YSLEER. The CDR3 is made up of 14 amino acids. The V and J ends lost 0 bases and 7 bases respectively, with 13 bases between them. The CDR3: CASSQDHRAGEQYF. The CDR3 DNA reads TGCGCCAGCAGCCAAGATCACAGGGCCGGAGAGCAGTACTTC.

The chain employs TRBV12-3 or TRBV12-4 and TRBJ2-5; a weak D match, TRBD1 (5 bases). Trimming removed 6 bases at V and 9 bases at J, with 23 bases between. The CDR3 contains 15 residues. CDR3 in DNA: TGTGCCAGCAGGCCTGGACGGACAAGTGGGGTTTCCCAGTACTTC. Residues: CASRPGRTSGVSQYF.

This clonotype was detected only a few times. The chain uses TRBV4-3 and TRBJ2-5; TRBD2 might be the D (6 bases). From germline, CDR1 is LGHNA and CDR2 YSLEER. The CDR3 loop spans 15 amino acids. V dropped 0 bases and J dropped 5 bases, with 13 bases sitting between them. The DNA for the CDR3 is TGCGCCAGCAGCCAAGATCATCGGAGGGCCGAGACCCAGTACTTC. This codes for CASSQDHRRAETQYF.

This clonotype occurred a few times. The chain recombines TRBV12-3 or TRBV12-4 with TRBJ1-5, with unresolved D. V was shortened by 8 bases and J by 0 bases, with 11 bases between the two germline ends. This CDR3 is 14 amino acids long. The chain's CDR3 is CASRSRNSNQPQHF. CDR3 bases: TGTGCCAGCCGGTCACGTAATAGCAATCAGCCCCAGCATTTT.